This TCR beta chain emerged from a study of post-analysis software for immune sequencing data. Study-wide findings and caveats: Five TRBV segments, including TRBV5-6, TRBV5-1 and TRBV20-1, were more frequent in patients than controls.

As for this clonotype: Its antigen is undetermined.

The TCR beta cDNA libraries carried unique molecular identifiers. TCRdb independently ran MiXCR on the PCR reads; one entry per CDR3 protein. This sample has around 500,000 distinct CDR3 sequences, with around a third found just once. In germline, CDR1 is DFQATT, CDR2 SNEGSKA (reference sequence). The CDR3 contains 13 residues. This receptor was identified in a girl aged 2-17 years with multiple sclerosis. Sequenced: blood. V and J are TRBV20-1 and TRBJ2-4; 9 bases are a match to TRBD1. The J call is doubtful: the DNA matches TRBJ2-7 better. The CDR3 DNA sequence: TGCAGTACTACCAAGGACAGGGGCTACGAGCAGTACTTC. It specifies CSTTKDRGYEQYF.